Shown below are 19 T cell receptor beta chains from a single sample sequenced in a study of blood T cell repertoires in COVID-19. The method was immunoSEQ multiplex PCR; TCRdb's version includes in-frame clones alone and lacks a portion of them. The table records about 160,000 clones, roughly 82% of them present only once. The sequencing sample was made of peripheral blood. The origin of the receptors is a woman in her 40s with COVID-19, enrolled during active disease.

The CDR3 nucleotides are TGTGCCAGCTCACCACACACAGGGAGAGAGACCCAGTACTTC. This codes for CASSPHTGRETQYF. V is TRBV18 and J is TRBJ2-5, with D perhaps TRBD1 (6 bases). V was cut by 1 base and J by 4 bases, with 10 bases left in between. CDR3 size: 14 residues. Germline CDR1 is KGHSH and CDR2 is LQKENI.

The J gene is TRBJ2-1, the V gene TRBV3-1 (or the pseudogene TRBV3-2); the D is unclear. The V end was cut by 1 base, the J end by 7 bases, with 17 bases between. The germline CDR1 and CDR2 sequences are LGHDT and YNNKEL (reference sequence). CDR3 length equals 16 residues. CDR3 DNA sequence: TGTGCCAGCAGCCAAGTCACGGCTAGTCAATTGAATGAGCAGTTCTTC. Its translation is CASSQVTASQLNEQFF.

The chain uses TRBV30 and TRBJ1-2, with TRBD1 matching over 7 bases. Germline V lookup: CDR1 GTSNPN, CDR2 SVGIG (reference sequence). The CDR3 contains 17 residues. The V segment lost 1 base and the J segment 0 bases; nucleotides outside the gene matches: 11. CDR3 nucleotide sequence: TGTGCCTGGAGTGCAACCGGGACAGCCATCTCTAACTATGGCTACACCTTC. This codes for CAWSATGTAISNYGYTF.

CDR3 DNA: TGTGCCAGCAGCTTAAGCTTTAGGCTAGCGGGATCGGGGACCCAGTACTTC. Its translation is CASSLSFRLAGSGTQYF. The chain couples TRBV11-2 to TRBJ2-5; 9 bases map to TRBD2. V lost 2 bases and J lost 7; bases outside the gene matches: 14. The CDR3 covers 17 residues. Germline CDR1 is SGHAT and CDR2 is FQNNGV.

V and J are TRBV28 and TRBJ2-6, with D perhaps matching TRBD1 (7 bases). Germline lookup yields CDR1 MDHEN and CDR2 SYDVKM. The CDR3 spans 18 residues. V dropped 6 bases and J dropped 0 bases, with 18 bases sitting between them. In DNA form, the CDR3 reads TGTGCCAGCAGGTCACAGGGGAGGAGTTTCTCTGGGGCCAACGTCCTGACTTTC. It yields the protein CASRSQGRSFSGANVLTF.

V gene TRBV5-4 combines with J gene TRBJ2-1; 10 nucleotides match TRBD2. V shed 1 base and J 5 bases; nucleotides not matched to a gene: 9. Per germline, CDR1 SGHNT and CDR2 YYREEE (reference sequence). This CDR3 region has 17 residues. The CDR3 is CASSLTAGGTQDNEQFF. The DNA of the CDR3 is TGTGCCAGCAGCTTGACAGCGGGGGGGACCCAAGACAATGAGCAGTTCTTC. The variable domain in full, with the rest retrieved from reference TRBV5-4 and TRBJ2-1, is ETGVTQSPTHLIKTRGQQVTLRCSSQSGHNTVSWYQQALGQGPQFIFQYYREEENGRGNFPPRFSGLQFPNYSSELNVNALELDDSALYLCASSLTAGGTQDNEQFFGPGTRLTVL.

This chain links TRBV7-2 with TRBJ2-5; possibly TRBD2 for D (7 bases). Per germline, CDR1 SGHTA and CDR2 FQGNSA. V lost 2 bases to trimming and J lost 4 bases, with 14 bases between them. The CDR3 has 15 residues. This chain's CDR3 is CASSLRGGAPETQYF. DNA for the CDR3: TGTGCCAGCAGCTTAAGGGGGGGGGCCCCAGAGACCCAGTACTTC.

The gene calls are TRBV2 and TRBJ1-5; a possible D gene is TRBD1 (5 bases). This CDR3 is 14 amino acids long. Germline values: CDR1 SNHLY, CDR2 FYNNEI. Trimming removed 6 bases at V and 0 bases at J, with 9 bases between. CDR3 sequence reads: CASRRQSSNQPQHF. The CDR3 DNA follows: TGTGCCAGCAGAAGACAGAGTAGCAATCAGCCCCAGCATTTT. Full variable domain (missing parts from reference TRBV2 and TRBJ1-5): EPEVTQTPSHQVTQMGQEVILRCVPISNHLYFYWYRQILGQKVEFLVSFYNNEISEKSEIFDDQFSVERPDGSNFTLKIRSTKLEDSAMYFCASRRQSSNQPQHFGDGTRLSIL.

This clone was seen only a few times. The gene calls are TRBV2 and TRBJ2-7; D is ambiguous. Trimming shortened V by 4 bases and J by 1 base, and 8 bases separated the two germline ends. The CDR3 consists of 13 residues. Germline V lookup: CDR1 SNHLY, CDR2 FYNNEI. In DNA form, the CDR3 reads TGTGCCAGCAGTGCCCTAGGTTCCTACGAGCAGTACTTC. Translated: CASSALGSYEQYF.

The rearrangement links TRBV5-1 to TRBJ2-3; 9 bases align to TRBD2. Trimming cost V 6 bases and J 5 bases; bases outside gene matches: 10. The germline V gene encodes CDR1 SGHRS and CDR2 YFSETQ. CDR3 length equals 15 residues. The DNA for the CDR3 is TGCGCCAGCACAGAGCCGGGACTAGCAATAGATACGCAGTATTTT. It encodes CASTEPGLAIDTQYF.

In its sample, this clone was seen once. The chain employs TRBV29-1 and TRBJ2-1; the match to TRBD1 covers 7 bases. Germline-derived CDR1 and CDR2 are SQVTM and ANQGSEA. This CDR3 region has 14 residues. Germline trimming cut 1 base from V and 8 bases from J; bases unmatched to any gene: 8. The CDR3 reads CSVEVEAGGYEQFF. CDR3 nucleotide sequence: TGCAGCGTTGAAGTGGAGGCAGGGGGTTATGAGCAGTTCTTC.

A note on this clone: One junction end disagrees with the germline gene, perhaps due to a read error. The chain recombines TRBV28 with TRBJ2-1, with TRBD2 identical over 8 bases. This CDR3 contains 13 residues. CDR1 and CDR2 (germline): MDHEN, SYDVKM. CDR3 residues: CASSLSRAGVGIF. CDR3 nucleotide sequence: TGTGCCAGCAGTTTATCCCGAGCGGGAGTCGGGATCTTC.

The V gene is TRBV4-1, the J gene TRBJ1-4; D unresolved. With 0 bases removed from V and 8 bases from J, the gap between germline ends came to 4 bases. This CDR3 is built from 12 residues. Germline CDR1 MGHRA, CDR2 YSYEKL. CDR3 DNA sequence: TGCGCCAGCAGCCAAGATGGCGAAAAACTGTTTTTT. It codes for CASSQDGEKLFF.

The J gene is TRBJ1-5, the V gene TRBV10-3, with 7 bases aligning to TRBD1. This CDR3 has 15 amino acids. V was clipped by 4 bases and J by 4 bases; unmatched bases: 7. Germline CDR1 ENHRY, CDR2 SYGVKD. CDR3 in amino acids: CAISGSGTANQPQHF. The CDR3 DNA is TGTGCCATCAGTGGCTCCGGGACAGCAAATCAGCCCCAGCATTTT.

The genes are TRBV5-5 and TRBJ1-2; weak D call: TRBD1 (5 bases). This CDR3 has 14 amino acids. Trimming left V 4 bases short and J 4 bases short, with 14 bases between. Germline CDR1 reads SGHKS; CDR2 reads YYEKEE (reference sequence). The chain's CDR3 is CASSPLGGSYGYTF. The CDR3 region has the DNA TGTGCCAGCAGCCCCTTGGGGGGGAGCTATGGCTACACCTTC. The whole variable domain, remainder taken from reference TRBV5-5 and TRBJ1-2, is DAGVTQSPTHLIKTRGQQVTLRCSPISGHKSVSWYQQVLGQGPQFIFQYYEKEERGRGNFPDRFSARQFPNYSSELNVNALLLGDSALYLCASSPLGGSYGYTFGSGTRLTVV.

The gene calls are TRBV12-3 or TRBV12-4 and TRBJ2-5, with a weak D call TRBD2 (5 bases). The ends were cut back, 5 bases at V and 9 bases at J, with 10 bases in the middle. This CDR3 has 11 amino acids. The CDR3 here is CASSPLRAQYF. The CDR3 region has the DNA TGTGCCAGCAGTCCTCTGCGGGCCCAGTACTTC.

The V and J genes are TRBV28 and TRBJ2-7, with D uncertain. The V end lost 3 bases, the J end lost 5 bases, and 8 bases lay between the germline ends. From germline, CDR1 is MDHEN and CDR2 SYDVKM. The CDR3 consists of 12 residues. The DNA of the CDR3 is TGTGCCAGCAGTTTCCAACGGGACGAGCAGTACTTC. Translating gives CASSFQRDEQYF.

This rearrangement joins TRBV9 to TRBJ2-3; TRBD2 aligns across 7 bases. CDR3 length: 16 residues. Germline-derived CDR1 and CDR2 are SGDLS and YYNGEE. Germline trimming cut 6 bases from V and 6 bases from J; bases unmatched to any gene: 16. This chain's CDR3 is CASTPPASGPPDTQYF. The CDR3 DNA follows: TGTGCCAGCACCCCCCCGGCTAGCGGTCCACCCGATACGCAGTATTTT.

The J gene is TRBJ2-7, the V gene TRBV9; the D gene is possibly TRBD2 (6 bases). Germline loops: CDR1 SGDLS, CDR2 YYNGEE. The V gene lost 4 bases and the J gene lost 7 bases, with 21 bases spanning the gap. The CDR3 covers 15 residues. As DNA, the CDR3 is TGTGCCAGCAGCCCCCGGATAGCGGCAGGTGGGGAGCAGTACTTC. As protein: CASSPRIAAGGEQYF.